The text below deals with one T cell receptor beta chain. The missing CDR3 end, 3 residues past where the read stops, is filled in from the germline J gene. The data belong to a study of T cells in women clearing cervical HPV infection. The repertoire was sequenced with immunoSEQ multiplex PCR; TCRdb's copy has only in-frame clones and lacks some. The sample totals tens of thousands of clones. Trimming took off 2 bases at V and 3 bases at J, with 14 bases between the two ends. This CDR3 contains 14 residues. CDR1 GTSNPN and CDR2 SVGIG come from the germline V gene (reference sequence). V usage is TRBV30 and J usage is TRBJ2-7, with a possible D match to TRBD1 (6 bases). The sample comprised blood buffy coat. The receptor comes from a woman aged 18 to 69 with a cervical HPV16 infection that either progressed to CIN3+ or cleared (not recorded which). CDR3 sequence reads: CAWSNRVLRYEQYF. The covered CDR3 bases are TGTGCCTGGAGTAACAGGGTTCTCCGCTACGAG. Full variable domain (remainder filled in from reference TRBV30 and TRBJ2-7): SQTIHQWPATLVQPVGSPLSLECTVEGTSNPNLYWYRQAAGRGLQLLFYSVGIGQISSEVPQNLSASRPQDRQFILSSKKLLLSDSGFYLCAWSNRVLRYEQYFGPGTRLTVT.